Reported below is one T cell receptor delta chain. Its antigen is as yet unknown. This entry belongs to a study of Vδ1+ human thymocytes. Points from the study as a whole: Bulk repertoire data may be misinterpreted because of unexpected Vdelta2 sequences. Highly polyclonal TRG and TRD repertoires with Gaussian CDR3 length distributions appeared in thymus. Despite high sort purity, 20% to 25% of thymic T cell receptor delta sequences were Vdelta2.

Germline CDR1 GEAIGNYY, CDR2 EKD. With 1 base clipped from V and 0 bases from J, the junction kept 11 bases outside the gene matches. This CDR3 region has 18 residues. Alphabeta T cells were depleted, then CD3+ Vdelta1+ Vdelta2- thymocytes were FACS-sorted. Purity of the sorted Vdelta1+ thymocytes ranged from roughly 98% to 99.6%. RNA was extracted from the cells and then reverse transcribed. The CDR3 regions were amplified by multiplex PCR from V-gene primers to a constant-region primer. TCRdb re-called the multiplex PCR reads through CATT. The sample yields over 65,000 delta-chain clones, roughly a third seen once.

This TCR came from a boy in the first two years of life who had congenital heart surgery. Material: Vdelta1+ gamma-delta thymocytes from the thymus. As to subset: FACS-sorted CD3+ TCRalphabeta- TCRVdelta1+ TCRVdelta2- thymocytes. The V call is TRDV2, the J call TRDJ1; 9 bases line up with TRDD3. In DNA, the CDR3 is TGTGCCTGTGACACTACCCTACTGGGGGAAATGTACACCGATAAACTCATCTTT. This sequence encodes CACDTTLLGEMYTDKLIF.